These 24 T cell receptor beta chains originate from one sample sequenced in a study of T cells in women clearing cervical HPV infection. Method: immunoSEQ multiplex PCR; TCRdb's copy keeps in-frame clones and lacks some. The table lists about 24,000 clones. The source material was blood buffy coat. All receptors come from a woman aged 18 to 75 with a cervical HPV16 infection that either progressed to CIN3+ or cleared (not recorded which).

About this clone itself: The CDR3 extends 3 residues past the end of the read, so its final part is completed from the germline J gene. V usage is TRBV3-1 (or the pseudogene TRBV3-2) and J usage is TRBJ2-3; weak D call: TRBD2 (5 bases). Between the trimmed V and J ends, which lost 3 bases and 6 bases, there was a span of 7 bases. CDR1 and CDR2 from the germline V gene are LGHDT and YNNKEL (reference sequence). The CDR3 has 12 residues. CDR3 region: CASSHSEDTQYF. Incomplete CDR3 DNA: TGTGCCAGCAGCCATAGCGAGGATACG.

The sequenced part of the CDR3 DNA is TGTGCCTGGAGTGGGTCTCGGGGGGGCGAC. Its protein is CAWSGSRGGD. The entire CDR3 reads CAWSGSRGGDYTF. This chain uses TRBV30 with TRBJ1-2; TRBD1 might be the D (6 bases). The CDR3 extends 3 residues past the end of the read, so its final part is completed from the germline J gene. The CDR3 length is 13 residues. CDR1 and CDR2 (germline): GTSNPN, SVGIG (reference sequence).

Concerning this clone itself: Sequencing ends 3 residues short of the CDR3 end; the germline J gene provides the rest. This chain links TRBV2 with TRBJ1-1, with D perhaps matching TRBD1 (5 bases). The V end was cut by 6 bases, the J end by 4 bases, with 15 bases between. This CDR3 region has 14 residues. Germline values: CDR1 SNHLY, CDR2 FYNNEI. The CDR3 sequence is CASSVTQGVTEAFF. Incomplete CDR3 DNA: TGTGCCAGCAGCGTGACCCAGGGTGTCACTGAA.

The sequenced CDR3 bases are TGTGCCAGCAGTACGACAGAGAATAGCAATCAGCCC. Amino acid sequence: CASSTTENSNQP. The full CDR3 reads CASSTTENSNQPQHF. The chain recombines TRBV2 with TRBJ1-5; perhaps TRBD1 as D (5 bases). The CDR3 is cut off 3 residues early in the read; its end comes from the germline J gene. Germline assignment: CDR1 SNHLY and CDR2 FYNNEI. The CDR3 consists of 15 residues. V was shortened by 5 bases and J by 0 bases, with 11 bases between the two germline ends.

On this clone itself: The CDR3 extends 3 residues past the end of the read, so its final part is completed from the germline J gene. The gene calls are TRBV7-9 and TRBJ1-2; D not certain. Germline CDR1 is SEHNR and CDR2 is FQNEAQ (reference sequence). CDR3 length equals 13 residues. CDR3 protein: CASTPPPYNDYTF. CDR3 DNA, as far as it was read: TGTGCCAGCACCCCCCCGCCTTACAATGAC. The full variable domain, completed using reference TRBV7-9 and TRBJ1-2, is DTGVSQNPRHKITKRGQNVTFRCDPISEHNRLYWYRQTLGQGPEFLTYFQNEAQLEKSRLLSDRFSAERPKGSFSTLEIQRTEQGDSAMYLCASTPPPYNDYTFGSGTRLTVV.

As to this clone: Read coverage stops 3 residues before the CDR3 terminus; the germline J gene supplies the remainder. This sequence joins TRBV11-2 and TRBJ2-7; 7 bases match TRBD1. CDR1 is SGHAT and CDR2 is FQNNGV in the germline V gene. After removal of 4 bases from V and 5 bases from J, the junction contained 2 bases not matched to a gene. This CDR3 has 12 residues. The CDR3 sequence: CASSYDRDEQYF. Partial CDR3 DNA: TGTGCCAGCAGCTATGACAGGGACGAG. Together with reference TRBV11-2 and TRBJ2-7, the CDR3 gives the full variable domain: EAGVAQSPRYKIIEKRQSVAFWCNPISGHATLYWYQQILGQGPKLLIQFQNNGVVDDSQLPKDRFSAERLKGVDSTLKIQPAKLEDSAVYLCASSYDRDEQYFGPGTRLTVT.

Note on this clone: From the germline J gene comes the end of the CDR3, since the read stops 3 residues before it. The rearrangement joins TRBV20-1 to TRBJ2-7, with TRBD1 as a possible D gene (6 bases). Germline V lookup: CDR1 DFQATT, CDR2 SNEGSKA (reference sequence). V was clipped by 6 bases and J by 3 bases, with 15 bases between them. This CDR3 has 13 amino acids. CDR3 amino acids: CSANAGDLYEQYF. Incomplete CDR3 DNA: TGCAGTGCGAACGCAGGGGATCTCTACGAG.

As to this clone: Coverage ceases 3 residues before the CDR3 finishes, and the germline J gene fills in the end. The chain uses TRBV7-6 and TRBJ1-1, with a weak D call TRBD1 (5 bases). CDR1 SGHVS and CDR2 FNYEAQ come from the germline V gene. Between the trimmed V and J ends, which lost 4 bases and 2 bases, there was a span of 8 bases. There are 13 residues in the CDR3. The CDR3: CASSSDSNTEAFF. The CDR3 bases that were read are TGTGCCAGCAGCTCCGACAGTAACACTGAA. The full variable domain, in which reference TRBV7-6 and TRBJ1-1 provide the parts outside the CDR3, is GAGVSQSPRYKVTKRGQDVALRCDPISGHVSLYWYRQALGQGPEFLTYFNYEAQQDKSGLPNDRFSAERPEGSISTLTIQRTEQRDSAMYRCASSSDSNTEAFFGQGTRLTVV.

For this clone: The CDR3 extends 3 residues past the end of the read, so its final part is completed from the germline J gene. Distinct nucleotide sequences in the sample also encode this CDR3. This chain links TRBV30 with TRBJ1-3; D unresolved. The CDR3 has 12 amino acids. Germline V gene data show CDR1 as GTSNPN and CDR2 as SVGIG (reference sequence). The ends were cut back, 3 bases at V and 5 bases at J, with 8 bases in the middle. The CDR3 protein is CAWSPQRNTIYF. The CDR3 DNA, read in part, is TGTGCCTGGAGCCCCCAGAGAAACACC.

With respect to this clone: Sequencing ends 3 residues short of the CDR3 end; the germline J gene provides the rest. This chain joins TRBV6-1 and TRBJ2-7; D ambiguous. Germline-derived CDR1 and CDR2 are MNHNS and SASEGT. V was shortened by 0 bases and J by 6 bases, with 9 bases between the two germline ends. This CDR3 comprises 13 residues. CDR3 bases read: TGTGCCAGCAGTGAAGCGTCCAGGCTCGAG. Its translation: CASSEASRLE. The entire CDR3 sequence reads CASSEASRLEQYF.

CDR3 residues: CASSSPTGGVYEQYF. Incomplete CDR3 DNA: TGTGCCAGCAGCTCACCGACAGGGGGTGTGTACGAG. V and J are TRBV7-9 and TRBJ2-7, with 9 nucleotides matching TRBD1. The CDR3 end lies 3 residues beyond the end of the read and is filled in from the germline J gene. J gave up 4 bases and V 4 bases, and 8 bases lay outside the gene matches. CDR1 is SEHNR and CDR2 is FQNEAQ in the germline V gene (reference sequence). The CDR3 is 15 residues long. Full variable domain (missing parts from reference TRBV7-9 and TRBJ2-7): DTGVSQNPRHKITKRGQNVTFRCDPISEHNRLYWYRQTLGQGPEFLTYFQNEAQLEKSRLLSDRFSAERPKGSFSTLEIQRTEQGDSAMYLCASSSPTGGVYEQYFGPGTRLTVT.

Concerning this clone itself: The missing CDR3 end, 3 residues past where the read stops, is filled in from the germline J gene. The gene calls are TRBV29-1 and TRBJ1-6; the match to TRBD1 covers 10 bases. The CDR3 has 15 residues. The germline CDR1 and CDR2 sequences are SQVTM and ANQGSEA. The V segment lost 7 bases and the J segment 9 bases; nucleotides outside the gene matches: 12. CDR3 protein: CSALEVGTGVSPLHF. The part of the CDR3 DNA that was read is TGCAGCGCCCTGGAGGTTGGGACAGGGGTTTCACCC.

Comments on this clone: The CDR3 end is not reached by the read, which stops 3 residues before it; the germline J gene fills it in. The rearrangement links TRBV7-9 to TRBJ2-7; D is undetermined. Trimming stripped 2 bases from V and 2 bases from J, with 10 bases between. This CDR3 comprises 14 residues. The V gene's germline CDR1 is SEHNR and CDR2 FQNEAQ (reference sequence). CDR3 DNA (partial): TGTGCCAGCAGCTTAATTGTGCGGCCCTACGAG. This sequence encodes CASSLIVRPYE. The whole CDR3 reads CASSLIVRPYEQYF.

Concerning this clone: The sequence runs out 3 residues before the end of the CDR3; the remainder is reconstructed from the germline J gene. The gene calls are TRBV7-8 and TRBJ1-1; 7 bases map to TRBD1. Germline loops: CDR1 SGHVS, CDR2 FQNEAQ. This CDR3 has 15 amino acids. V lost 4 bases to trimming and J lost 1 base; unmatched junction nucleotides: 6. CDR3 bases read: TGTGCCAGCAGCTCTCAGGGGGAGCCGAACACTGAA. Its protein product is CASSSQGEPNTE. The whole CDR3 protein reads CASSSQGEPNTEAFF. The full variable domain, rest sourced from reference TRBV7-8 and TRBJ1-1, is GAGVSQSPRYKVAKRGQDVALRCDPISGHVSLFWYQQALGQGPEFLTYFQNEAQLDKSGLPSDRFFAERPEGSVSTLKIQRTQQEDSAVYLCASSSQGEPNTEAFFGQGTRLTVV.

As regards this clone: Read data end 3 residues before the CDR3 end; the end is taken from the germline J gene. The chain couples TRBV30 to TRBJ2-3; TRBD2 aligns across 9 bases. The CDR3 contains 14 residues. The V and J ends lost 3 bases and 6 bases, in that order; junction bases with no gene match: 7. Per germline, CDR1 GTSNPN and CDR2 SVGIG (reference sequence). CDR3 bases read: TGTGCCTGGAGGGTAGCGGGAGATTGGGATACG. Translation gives CAWRVAGDWDT. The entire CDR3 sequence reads CAWRVAGDWDTQYF.

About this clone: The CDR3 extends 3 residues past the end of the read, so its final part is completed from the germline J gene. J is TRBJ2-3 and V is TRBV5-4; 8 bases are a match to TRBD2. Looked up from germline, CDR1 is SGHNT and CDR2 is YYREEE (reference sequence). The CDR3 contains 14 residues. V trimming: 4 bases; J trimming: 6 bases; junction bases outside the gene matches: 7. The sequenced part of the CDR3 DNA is TGTGCCAGCAGCCCGGGACTAGTAGCGGATACG. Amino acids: CASSPGLVADT. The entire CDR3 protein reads CASSPGLVADTQYF.

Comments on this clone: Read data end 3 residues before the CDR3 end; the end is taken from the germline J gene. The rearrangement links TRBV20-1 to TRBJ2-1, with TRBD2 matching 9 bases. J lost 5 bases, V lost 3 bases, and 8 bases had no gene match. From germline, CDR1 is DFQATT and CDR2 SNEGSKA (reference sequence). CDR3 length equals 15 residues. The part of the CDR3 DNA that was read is TGCAGTGCTAGTAGTGCGTCTAGCGGGAACAATGAG. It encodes CSASSASSGNNE. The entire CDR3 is CSASSASSGNNEQFF.

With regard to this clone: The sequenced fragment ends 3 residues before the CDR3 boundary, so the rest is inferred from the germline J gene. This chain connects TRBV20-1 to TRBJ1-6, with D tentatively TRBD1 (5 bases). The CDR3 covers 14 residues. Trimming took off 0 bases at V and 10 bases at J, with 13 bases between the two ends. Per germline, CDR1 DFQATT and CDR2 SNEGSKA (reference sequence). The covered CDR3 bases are TGCAGTGCTAGAGATGGGGGGAGAGAGTCACCC. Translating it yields CSARDGGRESP. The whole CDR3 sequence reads CSARDGGRESPLHF.

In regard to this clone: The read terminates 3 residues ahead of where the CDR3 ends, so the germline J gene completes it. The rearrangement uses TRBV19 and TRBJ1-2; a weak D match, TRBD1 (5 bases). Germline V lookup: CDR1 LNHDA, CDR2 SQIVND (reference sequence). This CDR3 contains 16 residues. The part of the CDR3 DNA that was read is TGTGCCAGTAGTACCAGCGGGGCTATCTCCTACAATGAC. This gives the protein CASSTSGAISYND. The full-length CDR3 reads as CASSTSGAISYNDYTF.

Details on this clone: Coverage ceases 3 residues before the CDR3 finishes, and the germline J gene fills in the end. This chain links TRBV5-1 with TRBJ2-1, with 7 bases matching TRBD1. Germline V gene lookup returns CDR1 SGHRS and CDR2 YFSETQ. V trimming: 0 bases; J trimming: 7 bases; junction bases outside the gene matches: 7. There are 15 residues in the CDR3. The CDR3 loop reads CASSLEGGEINEQFF. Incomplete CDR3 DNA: TGCGCCAGCAGCTTGGAAGGGGGCGAGATAAATGAG.

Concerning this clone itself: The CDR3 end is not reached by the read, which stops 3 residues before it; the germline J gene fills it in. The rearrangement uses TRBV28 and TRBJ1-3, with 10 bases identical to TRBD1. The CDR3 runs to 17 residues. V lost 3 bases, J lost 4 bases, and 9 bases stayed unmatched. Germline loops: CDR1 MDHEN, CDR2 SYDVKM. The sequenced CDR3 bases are TGTGCCAGCAGTTTCCGGGACAGGGGATTCGAGGGAAACACC. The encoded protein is CASSFRDRGFEGNT. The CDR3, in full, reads CASSFRDRGFEGNTIYF. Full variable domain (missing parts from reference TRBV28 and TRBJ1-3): DVKVTQSSRYLVKRTGEKVFLECVQDMDHENMFWYRQDPGLGLRLIYFSYDVKMKEKGDIPEGYSVSREKKERFSLILESASTNQTSMYLCASSFRDRGFEGNTIYFGEGSWLTVV.

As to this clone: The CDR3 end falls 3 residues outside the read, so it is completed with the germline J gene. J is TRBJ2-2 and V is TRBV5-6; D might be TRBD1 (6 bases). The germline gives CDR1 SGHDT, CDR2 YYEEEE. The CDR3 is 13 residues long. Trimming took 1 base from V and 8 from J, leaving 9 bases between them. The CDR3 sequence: CASSLMGAGELFF. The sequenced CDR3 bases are TGTGCCAGCAGCTTGATGGGGGCTGGGGAG.

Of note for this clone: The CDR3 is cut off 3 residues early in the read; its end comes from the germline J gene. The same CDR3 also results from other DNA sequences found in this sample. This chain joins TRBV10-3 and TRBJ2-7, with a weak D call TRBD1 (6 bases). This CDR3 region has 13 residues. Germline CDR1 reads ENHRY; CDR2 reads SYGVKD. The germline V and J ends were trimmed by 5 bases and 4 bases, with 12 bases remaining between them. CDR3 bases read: TGTGCCATCAGTTCAGGGGTTGGTTACGAG. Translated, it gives CAISSGVGYE. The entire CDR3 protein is CAISSGVGYEQYF.

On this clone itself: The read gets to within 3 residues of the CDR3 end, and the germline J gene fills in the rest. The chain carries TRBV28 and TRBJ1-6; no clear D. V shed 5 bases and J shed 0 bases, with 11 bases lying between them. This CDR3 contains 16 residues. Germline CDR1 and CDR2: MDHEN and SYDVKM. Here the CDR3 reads CASSKGGSSYNSPLHF. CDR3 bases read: TGTGCCAGCAGTAAGGGCGGGAGCTCCTATAATTCACCC.